These T cell receptor beta chains were read from a single sample in a study of cytomegalovirus exposure and HLA in healthy donors. The repertoire was sequenced with immunoSEQ multiplex PCR; TCRdb's copy has only in-frame clones and lacks some. The data hold approximately 180,000 clones, with roughly 83% observed a single time. Sequences were obtained from PBMCs. The receptors were gathered from a young woman in good health and CMV-seronegative. Each CDR3 is given with its conserved first and last residue. The D gene is left open where the match is weak. Rows give clone size only sometimes, using once, few, many, or a class for an expanded clone.

DNA: TGTGCCAGCAGCCCTGGGTACAGTAACACCGGGGAGCTGTTTTTT
CDR3: CASSPGYSNTGELFF
length: 15
V: TRBV7-9
size: once
D: -
J: TRBJ2-2

DNA: TGTGCCATTCGGACAGGGGACGGCACTGAAGCTTTCTTT
CDR3: CAIRTGDGTEAFF
length: 13
V: TRBV10-3
size: -
D: TRBD1
J: TRBJ1-1

DNA: TGTGCCAGCAGCGTAGATTCCTACGCGGGGTACACTGAAGCTTTCTTT
CDR3: CASSVDSYAGYTEAFF
length: 16
V: TRBV9
size: -
D: -
J: TRBJ1-1

DNA: TGTGCCAGCACTAAGGGGAAAAACTATGGCTACACCTTC
CDR3: CASTKGKNYGYTF
length: 13
V: TRBV27
size: -
D: -
J: TRBJ1-2

DNA: TGTGCCAGCAGCCCTTTGGAGGGGGCAGGCACTGAAGCTTTCTTT
CDR3: CASSPLEGAGTEAFF
length: 15
V: TRBV6-5
size: -
D: TRBD1
J: TRBJ1-1

DNA: TGTGCCAGCAGCGTAGAAGGGGGCAGGCGGGAGACCCAGTACTTC
CDR3: CASSVEGGRRETQYF
length: 15
V: TRBV9
size: once
D: TRBD1
J: TRBJ2-5

DNA: TGCACCAGCAGCCAAGATATTCCTACTGGACTGCCCTCCGTTAGGAGTATACCCGAGCAGTACTTC
CDR3: CTSSQDIPTGLPSVRSIPEQYF
length: 22
V: TRBV1
size: -
D: -
J: TRBJ2-7

DNA: TGTGCCAGCAGCTTCCGGGGGGGGTCCGATACGCAGTATTTT
CDR3: CASSFRGGSDTQYF
length: 14
V: TRBV13
size: few
D: TRBD2
J: TRBJ2-3

DNA: TGTGCCAGCAGCGTAGACAGGGGTAAGTCACCCCTCCACTTT
CDR3: CASSVDRGKSPLHF
length: 14
V: TRBV9
size: -
D: TRBD1
J: TRBJ1-6

DNA: TGTGCCAGTAACCCAACCAGGGTATTCAGTCAGCCCCAGCATTTT
CDR3: CASNPTRVFSQPQHF
length: 15
V: TRBV19
size: -
D: -
J: TRBJ1-5

DNA: TGTGCCAGTAGTATGCGGCGAGATAGCAATCAGCCCCAGCATTTT
CDR3: CASSMRRDSNQPQHF
length: 15
V: TRBV19
size: -
D: -
J: TRBJ1-5

DNA: TGTGCCAGCAGCCCCCCAAGGACAGGGAGAAACGGCGAGCAGTACTTC
CDR3: CASSPPRTGRNGEQYF
length: 16
V: TRBV7-2
size: -
D: TRBD1
J: TRBJ2-7

DNA: TGTGCCAGCAGTGTGTATCCAGGGGACTATGGCTACACCTTC
CDR3: CASSVYPGDYGYTF
length: 14
V: TRBV6-1
size: once
D: -
J: TRBJ1-2

DNA: TGTGCCAGCAGAACGGGACTAGCGGCAAACTCTGGGGCCAACGTCCTGACTTTC
CDR3: CASRTGLAANSGANVLTF
length: 18
V: TRBV5-4
size: once
D: TRBD2
J: TRBJ2-6

DNA: TGTGCCTGGAGGGTGCGGTCGGACACTGAAGCTTTCTTT
CDR3: CAWRVRSDTEAFF
length: 13
V: TRBV30
size: -
D: -
J: TRBJ1-1

DNA: TGTGCCAGCAGCCTCAATGTCGGCATTACTACAGGCGAAGCTTTCTTT
CDR3: CASSLNVGITTGEAFF
length: 16
V: TRBV7-9
size: -
D: -
J: TRBJ1-1

DNA: TGTGCCAGCAGCTTACCCAGGGAAGAGACCCAGTACTTC
CDR3: CASSLPREETQYF
length: 13
V: TRBV11-3
size: -
D: -
J: TRBJ2-5

DNA: TGCGCCAGCAGCACCCCTCGGGACAGCTCCTACGAGCAGTACTTC
CDR3: CASSTPRDSSYEQYF
length: 15
V: TRBV5-1
size: -
D: TRBD1
J: TRBJ2-7

DNA: TGTGCCAGCAGCTTAGATAGCGGGGGCTCCGAGCAGTACTTC
CDR3: CASSLDSGGSEQYF
length: 14
V: TRBV7-9
size: -
D: TRBD2
J: TRBJ2-7

DNA: TGTGCCAGCAGCTTAGACGGGAGGGCCTTTTACGAGCAGTACTTC
CDR3: CASSLDGRAFYEQYF
length: 15
V: TRBV5-4
size: -
D: TRBD2
J: TRBJ2-7

DNA: TGTGCCAGCAGTGAATCTGTCGGTCACTGGGCTAGCAACAATGAGCAGTTCTTC
CDR3: CASSESVGHWASNNEQFF
length: 18
V: TRBV6-1
size: -
D: -
J: TRBJ2-1